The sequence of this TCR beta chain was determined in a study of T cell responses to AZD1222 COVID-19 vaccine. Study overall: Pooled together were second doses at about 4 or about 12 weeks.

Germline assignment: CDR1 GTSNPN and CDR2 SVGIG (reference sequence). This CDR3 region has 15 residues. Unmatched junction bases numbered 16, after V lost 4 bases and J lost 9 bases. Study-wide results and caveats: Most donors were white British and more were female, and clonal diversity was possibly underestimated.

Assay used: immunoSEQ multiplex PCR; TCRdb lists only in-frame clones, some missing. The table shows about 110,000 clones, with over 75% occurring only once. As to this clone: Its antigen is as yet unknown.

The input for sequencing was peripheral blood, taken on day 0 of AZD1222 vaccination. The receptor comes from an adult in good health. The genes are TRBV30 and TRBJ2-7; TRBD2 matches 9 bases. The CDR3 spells CAWKNGLAGPLGQYF. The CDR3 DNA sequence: TGTGCCTGGAAAAATGGGCTAGCGGGGCCTCTAGGGCAGTACTTC.